This TCR beta chain is drawn from a study of CD8+CD57+ T cells in acquired aplastic anemia. In the study overall: Sorted CD4+ and CD8+ cells yielded around 3 ug of DNA on average.

A remark on this clonotype: The CDR3 end shows no conserved phenylalanine or tryptophan, and so a read error is likely. Because the CDR3's place on the DNA is in doubt, the DNA is left out and the CDR3 is given as listed by TCRdb.

CDR3 and TCR beta VDJ profiling relied on a genomic DNA template. TCRdb processed the reads anew with MiXCR; each CDR3 protein has one entry. The profile shows 400,000 to 500,000 distinct CDR3 sequences, 65% to 75% of them singletons. The CDR3 comprises 13 residues, both ends counted. Germline CDR1 is SGHTA and CDR2 is FQGNSA. The receptor was isolated from a human donor in good health, serving as a control. The chain couples TRBV7-2 to TRBJ1-1; the table's TRBD1 call for D was not verified on the DNA. Sample: sorted CD4+, CD8+, or CD8+CD57+ T cells (not recorded which) from PBMCs. CDR3 region: CASSLRDSYSGNT.